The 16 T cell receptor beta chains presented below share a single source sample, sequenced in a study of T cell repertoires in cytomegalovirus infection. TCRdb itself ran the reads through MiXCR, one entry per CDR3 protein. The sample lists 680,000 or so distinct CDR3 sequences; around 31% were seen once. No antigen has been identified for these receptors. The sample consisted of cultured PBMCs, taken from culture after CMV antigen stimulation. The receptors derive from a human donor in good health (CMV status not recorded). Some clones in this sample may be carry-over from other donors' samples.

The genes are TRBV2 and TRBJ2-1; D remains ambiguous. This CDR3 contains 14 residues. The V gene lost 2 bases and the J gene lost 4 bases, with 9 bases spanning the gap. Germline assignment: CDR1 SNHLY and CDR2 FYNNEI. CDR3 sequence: CASSEMPAYNEQFF. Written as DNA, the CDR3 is TGTGCCAGCAGTGAAATGCCGGCGTACAATGAGCAGTTCTTC.

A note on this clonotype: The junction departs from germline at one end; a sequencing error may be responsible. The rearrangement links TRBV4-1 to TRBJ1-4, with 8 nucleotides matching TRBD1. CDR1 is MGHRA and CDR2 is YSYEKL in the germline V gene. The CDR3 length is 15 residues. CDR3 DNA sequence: TGTGCCAGCAGCCAAACCTTCGGACAGGGTGAAAAACTGTTTTTT. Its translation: CASSQTFGQGEKLFF.

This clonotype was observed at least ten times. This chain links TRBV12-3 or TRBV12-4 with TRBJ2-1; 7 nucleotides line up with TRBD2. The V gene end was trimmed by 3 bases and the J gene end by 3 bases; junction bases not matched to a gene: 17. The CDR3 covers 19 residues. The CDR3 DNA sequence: TGTGCCAGCAGTTTCTTCTCCCGGGGTCTGCGGGAGATCTACAATGAGCAGTTCTTC. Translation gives CASSFFSRGLREIYNEQFF.

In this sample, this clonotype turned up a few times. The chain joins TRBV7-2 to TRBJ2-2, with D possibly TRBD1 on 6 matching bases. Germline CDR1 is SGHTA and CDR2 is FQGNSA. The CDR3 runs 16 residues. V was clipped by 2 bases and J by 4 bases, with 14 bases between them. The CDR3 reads CASSLQGLSSTGELFF. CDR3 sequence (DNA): TGTGCCAGCAGCTTACAGGGGCTTTCGAGCACCGGGGAGCTGTTTTTT.

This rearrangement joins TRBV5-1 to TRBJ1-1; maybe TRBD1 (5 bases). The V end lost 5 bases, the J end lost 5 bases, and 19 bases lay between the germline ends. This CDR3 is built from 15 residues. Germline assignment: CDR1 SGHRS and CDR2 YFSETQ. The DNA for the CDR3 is TGCGCCAGCAGTTCCTTCGGTGGGGGGAGGACTGAAGCTTTCTTT. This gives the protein CASSSFGGGRTEAFF.

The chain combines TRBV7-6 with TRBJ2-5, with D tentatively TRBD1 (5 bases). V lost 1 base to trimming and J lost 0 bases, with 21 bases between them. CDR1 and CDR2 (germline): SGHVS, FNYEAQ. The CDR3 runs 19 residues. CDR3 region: CASSLVWGSSGEYQETQYF. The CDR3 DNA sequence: TGTGCCAGCAGCTTAGTATGGGGCTCCTCAGGCGAATACCAAGAGACCCAGTACTTC.

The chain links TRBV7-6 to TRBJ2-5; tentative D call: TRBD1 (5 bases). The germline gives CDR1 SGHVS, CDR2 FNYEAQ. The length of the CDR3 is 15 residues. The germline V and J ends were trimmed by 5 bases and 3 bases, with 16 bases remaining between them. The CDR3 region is CASSPNYRSKETQYF. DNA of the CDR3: TGTGCCAGCAGCCCTAACTACAGGAGTAAAGAGACCCAGTACTTC.

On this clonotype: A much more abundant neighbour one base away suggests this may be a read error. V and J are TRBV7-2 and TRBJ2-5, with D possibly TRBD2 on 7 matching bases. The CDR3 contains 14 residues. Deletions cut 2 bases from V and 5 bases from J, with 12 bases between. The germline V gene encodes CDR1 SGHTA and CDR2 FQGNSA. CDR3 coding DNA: TGTGCCAGCAGCTTACAGGGAGGGGGGGAGACCCAGTACTTC. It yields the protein CASSLQGGGETQYF.

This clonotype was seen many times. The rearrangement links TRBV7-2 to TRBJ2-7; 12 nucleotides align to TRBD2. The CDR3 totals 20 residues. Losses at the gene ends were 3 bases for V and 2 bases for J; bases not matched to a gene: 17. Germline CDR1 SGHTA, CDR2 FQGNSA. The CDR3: CASSFRLPAPSGRETYEQYF. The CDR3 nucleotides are TGTGCCAGCAGCTTCCGACTCCCAGCCCCTAGCGGGAGGGAAACCTACGAGCAGTACTTC.

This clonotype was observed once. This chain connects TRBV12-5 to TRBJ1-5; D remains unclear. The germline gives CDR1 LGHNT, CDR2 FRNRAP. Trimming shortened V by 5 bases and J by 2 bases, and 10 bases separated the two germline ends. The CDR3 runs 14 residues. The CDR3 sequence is CASGPHSGNQPQHF. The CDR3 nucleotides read TGTGCTAGTGGTCCCCATAGCGGCAATCAGCCCCAGCATTTT.

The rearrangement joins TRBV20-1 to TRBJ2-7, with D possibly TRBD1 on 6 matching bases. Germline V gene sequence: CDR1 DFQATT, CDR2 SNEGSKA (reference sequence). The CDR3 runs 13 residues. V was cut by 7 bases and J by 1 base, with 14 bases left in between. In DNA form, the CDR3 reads TGCAGTGTCGGCCGGGACATATCCTACGAGCAGTACTTC. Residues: CSVGRDISYEQYF.

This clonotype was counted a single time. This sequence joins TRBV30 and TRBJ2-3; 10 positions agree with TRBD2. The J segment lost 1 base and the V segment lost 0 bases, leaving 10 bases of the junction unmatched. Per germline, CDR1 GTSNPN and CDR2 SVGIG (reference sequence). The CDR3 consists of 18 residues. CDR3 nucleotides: TGTGCCTGGAGTGTAGGGCTAGCGGGAGACCCAGGCACAGATACGCAGTATTTT. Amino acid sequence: CAWSVGLAGDPGTDTQYF.

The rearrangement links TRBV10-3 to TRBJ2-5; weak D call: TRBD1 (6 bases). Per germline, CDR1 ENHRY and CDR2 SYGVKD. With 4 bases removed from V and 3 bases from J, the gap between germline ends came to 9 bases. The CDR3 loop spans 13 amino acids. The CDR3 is CAISGRQEETQYF. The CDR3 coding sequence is TGTGCCATCAGTGGTCGACAGGAAGAGACCCAGTACTTC.

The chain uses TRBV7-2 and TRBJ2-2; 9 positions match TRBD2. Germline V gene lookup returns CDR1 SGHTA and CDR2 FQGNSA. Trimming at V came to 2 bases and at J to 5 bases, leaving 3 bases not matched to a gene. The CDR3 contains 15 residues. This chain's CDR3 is CASSLPLAGTGELFF. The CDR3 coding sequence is TGTGCCAGCAGCTTACCCCTAGCGGGAACCGGGGAGCTGTTTTTT.

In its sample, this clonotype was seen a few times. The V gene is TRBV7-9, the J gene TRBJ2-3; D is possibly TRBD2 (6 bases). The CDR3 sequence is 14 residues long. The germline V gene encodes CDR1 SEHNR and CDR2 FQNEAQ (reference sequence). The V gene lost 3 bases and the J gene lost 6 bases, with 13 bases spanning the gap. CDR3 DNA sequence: TGTGCCAGCAGCTTTGCGGGGTCGCACGATACGCAGTATTTT. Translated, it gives CASSFAGSHDTQYF.

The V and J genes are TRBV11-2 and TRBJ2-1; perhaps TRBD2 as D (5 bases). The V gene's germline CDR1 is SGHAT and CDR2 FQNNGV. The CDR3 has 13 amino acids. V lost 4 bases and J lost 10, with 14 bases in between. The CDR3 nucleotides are TGTGCCAGCAGCTCGGTCTTGCGGAGGGAGCAGTTCTTC. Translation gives CASSSVLRREQFF.